The present entry profiles one T cell receptor beta chain with its context. The target antigen is unknown. Making use of molecular barcodes, quantitative 5'-RACE generated TCR beta libraries. TCRdb ran MiXCR on the 5' RACE reads and lists one entry per CDR3 protein. The table has around 250,000 distinct CDR3 sequences, around 32% seen once; the top ten hold around 4.4%. The record originates from a study of CD8 T cells in ankylosing spondylitis. Findings of the study overall: Past research had described some motif variants in reactive arthritis synovial fluid and blood.

The CDR3 is made up of 16 amino acids. CDR1 is LGHNA and CDR2 is YNFKEQ in the germline V gene. V shed 1 base and J 3 bases; nucleotides not matched to a gene: 3. This sequence originates from a male donor with ankylosing spondylitis or in good health (not recorded which). The V and J genes are TRBV4-2 and TRBJ2-2, with 9 bases lining up with TRBD2. Sequencing used blood, either unsorted or a sorted T cell fraction (not recorded which). Here the CDR3 DNA reads TGTGCCAGCAGCCAAGTAGCGGGGGCCTACACCGGGGAGCTGTTTTTT. As protein: CASSQVAGAYTGELFF.